Included here is one T cell receptor (beta chain) sequence, with context. This specimen belongs to a study of cytomegalovirus exposure and HLA in healthy donors. V was clipped by 10 bases and J by 6 bases; unmatched bases: 11. The CDR3 sequence is 13 residues long. In germline, CDR1 is MNHEY, CDR2 SVGAGI. The PCR made use of 60 Vbeta and 13 Jbeta primers. The data were produced by immunoSEQ multiplex PCR, yet TCRdb's version contains in-frame clones alone and is incomplete. This sample yields roughly 190,000 clones, of which around 75% are seen a single time; 2.9% belongs to the top ten. Sequencing input: PBMCs. V usage is TRBV6-5 and J usage is TRBJ2-7, with 8 bases identical to TRBD1. This TCR was recovered from a female donor in good health and CMV-seronegative. Here the CDR3 DNA reads TGTGCCATTCGAACCGGGACAGGCCCCGAGCAGTACTTC. Its translation is CAIRTGTGPEQYF.